These 9 T cell receptor beta chains were sequenced from one sample in a study of shared clonotypes between healthy human individuals. The assay was immunoSEQ multiplex PCR, and TCRdb's table has in-frame clones only and misses some. The sample has about 480,000 clones; approximately 79% are singletons. The sample comprised PBMCs. These receptors were taken from a woman in her thirties or forties in good health. Some clones in this sample may be carry-over from other donors' samples.

On this clone: Other nucleotide sequences from this sample produce the same CDR3. J is TRBJ2-5 and V is TRBV5-1, with TRBD2 identical over 10 bases. The CDR3 runs to 15 residues. Per germline, CDR1 SGHRS and CDR2 YFSETQ. V was clipped by 0 bases and J by 5 bases; unmatched bases: 4. CDR3 residues: CASSLGTSGRETQYF. Here the CDR3 DNA reads TGCGCCAGCAGCTTGGGGACTAGCGGCAGGGAGACCCAGTACTTC. Supplemented by reference TRBV5-1 and TRBJ2-5, the full variable domain reads KAGVTQTPRYLIKTRGQQVTLSCSPISGHRSVSWYQQTPGQGLQFLFEYFSETQRNKGNFPGRFSGRQFSNSRSEMNVSTLELGDSALYLCASSLGTSGRETQYFGPGTRLLVL.

This clone occurred once. A clone one base away is much larger, so this may be a read error. The chain links TRBV27 to TRBJ2-7; D gene ambiguous. Germline V gene sequence: CDR1 MNHEY, CDR2 SMNVEV (reference sequence). This CDR3 is built from 11 residues. The V and J ends lost 2 bases and 3 bases respectively, with 2 bases between them. CDR3 residues: CASSLLYEQYF. The CDR3 DNA reads TGTGCCAGCAGTTTACTCTACGAGCAGTACTTC.

Here the CDR3 reads CASSLNRLNEKLFF. In DNA, the CDR3 is TGTGCCAGCAGTTTAAACAGACTGAATGAAAAACTGTTTTTT. The chain joins TRBV27 to TRBJ1-4; D call uncertain. This CDR3 is 14 amino acids long. The germline V gene encodes CDR1 MNHEY and CDR2 SMNVEV (reference sequence). Trimming removed 2 bases from V and 5 bases from J, with 9 bases in between.

This clone was counted a few times. V gene TRBV6-4 combines with J gene TRBJ1-1; D is undetermined. Per germline, CDR1 MRHNA and CDR2 SNTAGT. The V end lost 4 bases, the J end lost 1 base, and 7 bases lay between the germline ends. This CDR3 comprises 13 residues. In DNA form, the CDR3 reads TGTGCCAGCAGTGTCACCTCGAACACTGAAGCTTTCTTT. Translated, it gives CASSVTSNTEAFF.

This clone turned up a few times. The DNA for the CDR3 is TGTGCCAGCAGTATACAGGGGCCTAACTATGGCTACACCTTC. Its protein is CASSIQGPNYGYTF. This chain uses TRBV2 with TRBJ1-2, with TRBD1 matching 7 bases. Per germline, CDR1 SNHLY and CDR2 FYNNEI. Trimming at V came to 5 bases and at J to 0 bases, leaving 3 bases not matched to a gene. The CDR3 covers 14 residues.

This sequence joins TRBV9 and TRBJ2-5; possibly TRBD1 for D (6 bases). The CDR3 has 14 residues. Germline V gene lookup returns CDR1 SGDLS and CDR2 YYNGEE. The ends were cut back, 1 base at V and 2 bases at J, with 9 bases in the middle. CDR3 DNA sequence: TGTGCCAGCAGCGTATATGGGACACAAGAGACCCAGTACTTC. The encoded protein is CASSVYGTQETQYF.

The chain joins TRBV9 to TRBJ2-2; D possibly corresponds to TRBD2 (5 bases). CDR3 length: 14 residues. V shed 4 bases and J shed 8 bases, with 15 bases lying between them. CDR1 SGDLS and CDR2 YYNGEE come from the germline V gene. The DNA of the CDR3 is TGTGCCAGCAGCCCTTTGGATCGGGGAGGGGAGCTGTTTTTT. Its translation: CASSPLDRGGELFF.

V is TRBV7-3 and J is TRBJ2-3, with a tentative D call TRBD1 (6 bases). V lost 5 bases and J 0 bases, leaving 15 bases between the germline ends. Germline V CDR1 and CDR2: SGHTA, FQGTGA. This CDR3 has 16 amino acids. The CDR3 nucleotides are TGTGCCAGCAGCCCCCTCGCGACAGGAAGCACAGATACGCAGTATTTT. It encodes CASSPLATGSTDTQYF.

This clone was picked up a small number of times. The chain is built from TRBV18 and TRBJ2-7; 9 bases agree with TRBD1. V was clipped by 3 bases and J by 6 bases; unmatched bases: 6. The CDR3 is 14 residues long. Looked up from germline, CDR1 is KGHSH and CDR2 is LQKENI. CDR3 sequence reads: CASSPNNRGLEQYF. DNA of the CDR3: TGTGCCAGCTCACCCAATAACAGGGGGCTCGAGCAGTACTTC.